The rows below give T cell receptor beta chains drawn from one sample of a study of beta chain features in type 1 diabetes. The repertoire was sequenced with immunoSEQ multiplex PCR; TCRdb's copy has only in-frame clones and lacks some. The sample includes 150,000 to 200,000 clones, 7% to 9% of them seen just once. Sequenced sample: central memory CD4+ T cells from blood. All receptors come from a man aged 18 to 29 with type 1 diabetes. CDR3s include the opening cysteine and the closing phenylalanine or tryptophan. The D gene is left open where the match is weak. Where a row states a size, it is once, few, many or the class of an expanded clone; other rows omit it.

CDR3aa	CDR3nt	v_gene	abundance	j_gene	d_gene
CASSLFGLAESYEQYF	TGTGCCAGCAGTTTATTCGGACTAGCGGAAAGCTACGAGCAGTACTTC	TRBV28	.	TRBJ2-7	TRBD2
CASSSGELAGVYNEQFF	TGCGCCAGCAGCTCAGGGGAACTAGCGGGGGTCTACAATGAGCAGTTCTTC	TRBV5-1	few	TRBJ2-1	TRBD2
CASSQVRDLLQETQYF	TGCGCCAGCAGCCAAGTCCGAGACTTGCTACAAGAGACCCAGTACTTC	TRBV4-3	few	TRBJ2-5	.
CASSLGAEGTEAFF	TGTGCCAGCAGCTTGGGGGCGGAGGGCACTGAAGCTTTCTTT	TRBV5-4	few	TRBJ1-1	.
CASSEGVDGGGYQETQYF	TGTGCCAGCAGCGAGGGGGTTGATGGCGGGGGGTACCAAGAGACCCAGTACTTC	TRBV9	.	TRBJ2-5	TRBD2
CSARAGQAQETQYF	TGCAGCGCCCGAGCGGGACAGGCCCAAGAGACCCAGTACTTC	TRBV29-1	few	TRBJ2-5	.
CASSYSGGDNQPQHF	TGTGCCAGCAGTTACTCGGGGGGAGATAATCAGCCCCAGCATTTT	TRBV6-5	few	TRBJ1-5	.
CASIFGGGEKLFF	TGTGCCAGCATCTTCGGGGGAGGTGAAAAACTGTTTTTT	TRBV2	.	TRBJ1-4	.
CASSRNQREEWTDTQYF	TGTGCCAGCAGCCGCAACCAGCGGGAGGAGTGGACAGATACGCAGTATTTT	TRBV7-9	.	TRBJ2-3	TRBD2
CASSPTVHYTF	TGTGCCAGCAGCCCAACGGTCCACTACACCTTC	TRBV2	few	TRBJ1-2	.
CATSRGGGPARTDTQYF	TGTGCCACCAGCAGAGGGGGGGGACCCGCTCGCACAGATACGCAGTATTTT	TRBV15	.	TRBJ2-3	TRBD2
CASSQGQGQDEKLFF	TGTGCCAGCAGTCAAGGACAGGGGCAAGATGAAAAACTGTTTTTT	TRBV6-6	few	TRBJ1-4	TRBD1